This is a list of T cell receptor beta chains from one sample in a study of Ad26.COV2.S vaccination and SARS-CoV-2 variants. TCRdb keeps only in-frame clones here, not all; method: immunoSEQ multiplex PCR. The table includes hundreds of thousands of clones, roughly nine tenths detected once. The source was peripheral blood, collected in a trial of Ad26.COV2.S vaccine versus placebo. The receptors originated from a person aged 18-60 years who received the Ad26.COV2.S COVID-19 vaccine or a placebo. Each CDR3 is given without its conserved first and last residue.

J | V | CDR3
TRBJ2-7 | TRBV2 | ASSEVISGSYEQY
TRBJ2-5 | TRBV19 | ASSASGGPETQY
TRBJ1-2 | TRBV28 | ASSSTLELANYGYT
TRBJ2-2 | TRBV9 | ASSPTTSTTGELF
TRBJ1-2 | TRBV5-1 | ASSSTITGTGGYT
TRBJ1-6 | TRBV5-1 | ASSLDYQGAGSPLH
TRBJ1-3 | TRBV18 | ASSPARFSGNTIY
TRBJ1-1 | TRBV4-3 | ATRQGLNTEAF
TRBJ2-5 | TRBV6-1 | ASSEGLEETQY
TRBJ1-5 | TRBV6-5 | ASSYSKDSNQPQH
TRBJ2-3 | TRBV2 | ASGLAGDTQY
TRBJ2-2 | TRBV11-3 | ASSLDLATGELF
TRBJ2-1 | TRBV4-1 | ASSQGRGFYNEQF
TRBJ1-1 | TRBV7-9 | ASSLPGVKSSEAF
TRBJ1-2 | TRBV3-1/TRBV3-2 | ASIKRGDSNGYT
TRBJ2-7 | TRBV3-1/TRBV3-2 | ASSPGQGASYEQY
TRBJ2-5 | TRBV2 | ASSRDIQETQY
TRBJ2-1 | TRBV19 | ASSVTSMSYNEQF
TRBJ1-6 | TRBV29-1 | SVPGRTNSPLH
TRBJ2-7 | TRBV19 | ASGLAGSPTYEQY
TRBJ2-5 | TRBV24-1 | ATSDPTGRGQETQY
TRBJ2-7 | TRBV6-2/TRBV6-3 | ASSRSRGAYEQY
TRBJ1-4 | TRBV4-1 | ASQIGNTGTNEKLF
TRBJ2-2 | TRBV4-2 | ASSHPPGTSRLGELF
TRBJ2-7 | TRBV19 | ASSISGNVNEQY
TRBJ2-1 | TRBV20-1 | SASSGYNEQF
TRBJ2-1 | TRBV10-3 | AISVEWSSYNEQF
TRBJ2-1 | TRBV7-9 | ASSLWRDGNEQF
TRBJ2-1 | TRBV18 | ASSPGGGGNEQF
TRBJ2-2 | TRBV20-1 | SASDTGELF
TRBJ2-3 | TRBV12-5 | ASARITDTQY
TRBJ1-2 | TRBV11-3 | ASSLSGTGIGYT
TRBJ2-1 | TRBV5-4 | AGQYGPGRNEQF
TRBJ2-5 | TRBV7-8 | ASSGAGALIKTQY
TRBJ2-1 | TRBV5-4 | ASSPGLAVPSSYNEQF
TRBJ2-6 | TRBV5-1 | ASSGANVLT
TRBJ1-5 | TRBV18 | ASSQGRSNQPQH
TRBJ2-3 | TRBV7-9 | ASSSRQGLTDTQY
TRBJ1-2 | TRBV5-4 | ASSLERQSYGYT
TRBJ2-7 | TRBV7-8 | ASSRVRDGGHEQY
TRBJ1-4 | TRBV28 | ASSFRASWFEKLF
TRBJ1-2 | TRBV6-2/TRBV6-3 | ASSLDSRYGYT
TRBJ1-5 | TRBV5-5 | ASSLSSYSNQPQH
TRBJ1-4 | TRBV5-8 | AGGLGTFGEKLF
TRBJ1-1 | TRBV7-9 | ASSLWEGGNTEAF
TRBJ2-5 | TRBV9 | ASSTGPTMQETQY
TRBJ2-3 | TRBV27 | ASSLRDRGDTDTQY
TRBJ1-2 | TRBV19 | ASSEDANYGYT
TRBJ1-4 | TRBV10-3 | AIRAGLNEKLF
TRBJ2-1 | TRBV25-1 | ASSGDSSTYHEQF